These 7 T cell receptor beta chains were all obtained from the same sample, sequenced in a study of T cell repertoires in cytomegalovirus infection (dated by TCRdb to between 2019 and 2020). Read against the paper, the sample's treatment or condition label means: in vitro stimulation with specific CMV peptide epitopes to enrich CMV-specific T cells. For sequencing, an Illumina HiSeq 1500 was employed. Clones were called with MiXCR by TCRdb after fastp trimmed the public reads at Q25, and only in-frame beta chains were retained. Each entry is one CDR3 protein sequence, shown with its most common DNA and genes. Here the sample has about 900,000 distinct CDR3 sequences; around a third occur a single time. The ten biggest clones cover over 12% of the sample. No antigen has been identified for these receptors. Sequencing was performed on cultured CD8+ T cells from PBMCs, taken from culture after CMV antigen stimulation. These receptors all come from a human donor in good health (CMV status not recorded). Some clones in this sample may be carry-over from other donors' samples.

This chain joins TRBV7-9 and TRBJ1-2; 7 bases match TRBD1. Germline lookup yields CDR1 SEHNR and CDR2 FQNEAQ (reference sequence). This CDR3 has 15 amino acids. Trimming at V came to 5 bases and at J to 3 bases, leaving 9 bases not matched to a gene. CDR3 sequence reads: CASSTTTGIHYGYTF. The DNA of the CDR3 is TGTGCCAGCAGCACCACGACAGGGATCCACTATGGCTACACCTTC.

This chain connects TRBV25-1 to TRBJ2-3; D is unclear. This CDR3 comprises 15 residues. Trimming shortened V by 1 base and J by 2 bases, and 10 bases separated the two germline ends. The germline V gene encodes CDR1 MGHDK and CDR2 SYGVNS. The chain's CDR3 is CASSEFDENTDTQYF. For the CDR3, the DNA is TGTGCCAGCAGTGAATTTGACGAGAACACAGATACGCAGTATTTT.

The sample holds many counts of this clonotype. At one end the junction does not follow the germline gene, possibly because of a read error. The chain joins TRBV12-3 or TRBV12-4 to TRBJ2-1; D tentatively fits TRBD1 or TRBD2 (6 bases each). This CDR3 has 15 amino acids. The CDR3 DNA sequence: TGTGCCAGCAGCTTAGAGGGGGGTGGGTACAATGAGCAGTTCTTC. Its translation: CASSLEGGGYNEQFF.

This clonotype was observed at least ten times. The V and J genes are TRBV18 and TRBJ1-2; possibly TRBD1 for D (5 bases). The CDR3 sequence is 15 residues long. The germline V gene encodes CDR1 KGHSH and CDR2 LQKENI. Trimming took 2 bases from V and 8 from J, leaving 18 bases between them. Here the CDR3 reads CASSPSRQSVNGYTF. Written as DNA, the CDR3 is TGTGCCAGCTCACCAAGTAGACAGTCGGTTAACGGCTACACCTTC.

This clonotype was seen at least ten times. The rearrangement joins TRBV20-1 to TRBJ2-7; D unresolved. The ends were cut back, 3 bases at V and 3 bases at J, with 6 bases in the middle. The CDR3 extends over 11 amino acids. Germline-derived CDR1 and CDR2 are DFQATT and SNEGSKA (reference sequence). CDR3 in DNA: TGCAGTGCTAGTGCTAACTACGAGCAGTACGTC. Its translation: CSASANYEQYV.

This clonotype came up a few times. The chain is built from TRBV7-8 and TRBJ2-2, with 7 positions matching TRBD1. Trimming took 5 bases from V and 5 from J; bases not matched to a gene: 8. Germline CDR1 reads SGHVS; CDR2 reads FQNEAQ. The CDR3 is 15 residues long. Here the CDR3 DNA reads TGTGCCAGCAGCGACCGGGACAGCGTAACCGGGGAGCTGTTTTTT. Amino acid sequence: CASSDRDSVTGELFF.

This clonotype occurred a few times. The chain joins TRBV12-5 to TRBJ2-3, with D possibly matching TRBD2 (5 bases). The CDR3 covers 15 residues. Per the germline V gene, CDR1 is LGHNT and CDR2 is FRNRAP. V lost 2 bases, J lost 3 bases, and 12 bases lay in between. The CDR3 loop is CASGLLHRGTDTQYF. Written as DNA, the CDR3 is TGTGCTAGTGGTTTGCTTCATAGAGGGACAGATACGCAGTATTTT. The whole variable domain, remainder taken from reference TRBV12-5 and TRBJ2-3, is DARVTQTPRHKVTEMGQEVTMRCQPILGHNTVFWYRQTMMQGLELLAYFRNRAPLDDSGMPKDRFSAEMPDATLATLKIQPSEPRDSAVYFCASGLLHRGTDTQYFGPGTRLTVL.